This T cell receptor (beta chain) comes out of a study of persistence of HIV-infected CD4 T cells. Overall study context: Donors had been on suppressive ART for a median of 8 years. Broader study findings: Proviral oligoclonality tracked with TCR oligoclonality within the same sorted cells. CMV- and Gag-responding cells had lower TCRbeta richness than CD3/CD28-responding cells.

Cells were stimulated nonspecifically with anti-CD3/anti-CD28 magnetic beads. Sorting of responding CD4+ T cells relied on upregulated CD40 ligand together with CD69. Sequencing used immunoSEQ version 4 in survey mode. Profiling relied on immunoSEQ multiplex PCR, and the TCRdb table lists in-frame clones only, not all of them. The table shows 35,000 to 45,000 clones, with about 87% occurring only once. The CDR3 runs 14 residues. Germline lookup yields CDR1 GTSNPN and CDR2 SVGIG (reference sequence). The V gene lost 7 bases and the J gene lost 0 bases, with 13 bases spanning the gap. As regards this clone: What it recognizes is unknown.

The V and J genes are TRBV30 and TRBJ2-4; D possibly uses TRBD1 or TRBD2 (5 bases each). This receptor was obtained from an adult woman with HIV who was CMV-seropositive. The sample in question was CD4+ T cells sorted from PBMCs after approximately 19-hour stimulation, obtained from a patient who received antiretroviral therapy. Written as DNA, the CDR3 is TGTGCCTTGGACGAGGGACCAGCCAAAAACATTCAGTACTTC. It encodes CALDEGPAKNIQYF.